A selection of T cell receptor beta chains follows, all from one sample in a study of chemoradiotherapy in HPV16-positive cancers. This table comes from immunoSEQ multiplex PCR, and its TCRdb copy is limited to in-frame clones, with some not included. This repertoire shows 7,000 to 8,500 clones, about 89% found once; its top ten account for 2.5%. The sample here was tumor tissue, taken from a patient who underwent chemoradiotherapy. The receptors originated from a human donor with HPV-associated anogenital cancer. Both conserved end residues are part of each CDR3. The order of the fields is CDR3 protein, CDR3 DNA, clone size, J gene, V gene, D gene. A D gene is named only where the DNA matches it firmly. Rows give clone size only sometimes, using once, few, many, or a class for an expanded clone.

CDR3 protein: CASSTLRGSYEQYF
CDR3 DNA: TGTGCCAGCAGCACGCTACGGGGCTCCTACGAGCAGTACTTC
clone size: .
J gene: TRBJ2-7
V gene: TRBV11-3
D gene: .

CDR3 protein: CASSSTGFEQYF
CDR3 DNA: TGTGCCAGCAGCTCAACAGGGTTCGAGCAGTACTTC
clone size: once
J gene: TRBJ2-7
V gene: TRBV11-3
D gene: .

CDR3 protein: CASWGGGYVQETQYF
CDR3 DNA: TGTGCCAGCTGGGGCGGGGGCTACGTACAAGAGACCCAGTACTTC
clone size: .
J gene: TRBJ2-5
V gene: TRBV2
D gene: .

CDR3 protein: CASSSERWSSGANVLTF
CDR3 DNA: TGTGCCAGCAGCTCGGAGAGGTGGTCTAGCGGGGCCAACGTCCTGACTTTC
clone size: once
J gene: TRBJ2-6
V gene: TRBV5-6
D gene: .

CDR3 protein: CASSFRPGLAGVDEQFF
CDR3 DNA: TGTGCCAGCAGCTTTCGCCCGGGACTAGCGGGAGTGGATGAGCAGTTCTTC
clone size: .
J gene: TRBJ2-1
V gene: TRBV7-8
D gene: TRBD2

CDR3 protein: CASAGDENEQYF
CDR3 DNA: TGTGCCAGCGCCGGGGACGAAAACGAGCAGTACTTC
clone size: .
J gene: TRBJ2-7
V gene: TRBV25-1
D gene: .

CDR3 protein: CAWSLSGMETQYF
CDR3 DNA: TGTGCCTGGAGCCTCTCGGGGATGGAGACCCAGTACTTC
clone size: .
J gene: TRBJ2-5
V gene: TRBV30
D gene: .

CDR3 protein: CASRLAGSYEQYF
CDR3 DNA: TGTGCCAGTAGGCTAGCGGGATCCTACGAGCAGTACTTC
clone size: .
J gene: TRBJ2-7
V gene: TRBV19
D gene: TRBD2

CDR3 protein: CASSVEGQLNSPLHF
CDR3 DNA: TGTGCCAGCAGCGTAGAAGGGCAGCTAAATTCACCCCTCCACTTT
clone size: once
J gene: TRBJ1-6
V gene: TRBV9
D gene: .

CDR3 protein: CASSFAGEETQYF
CDR3 DNA: TGCGCCAGCAGCTTCGCGGGAGAAGAGACCCAGTACTTC
clone size: .
J gene: TRBJ2-5
V gene: TRBV5-1
D gene: TRBD2

CDR3 protein: CASSLRGEGTEAFF
CDR3 DNA: TGCGCCAGCAGCTTGAGGGGCGAAGGGACTGAAGCTTTCTTT
clone size: .
J gene: TRBJ1-1
V gene: TRBV5-1
D gene: .

CDR3 protein: CASSWEAANNEQFF
CDR3 DNA: TGTGCCAGCAGCTGGGAGGCTGCGAACAATGAGCAGTTCTTC
clone size: .
J gene: TRBJ2-1
V gene: TRBV5-4
D gene: .

CDR3 protein: CSVNREGGTDTQYF
CDR3 DNA: TGCAGCGTTAACAGGGAGGGAGGGACAGATACGCAGTATTTT
clone size: .
J gene: TRBJ2-3
V gene: TRBV29-1
D gene: .

CDR3 protein: CASSWTGVPGELFF
CDR3 DNA: TGTGCCAGCAGTTGGACAGGGGTTCCCGGGGAGCTGTTTTTT
clone size: .
J gene: TRBJ2-2
V gene: TRBV27
D gene: TRBD1

CDR3 protein: CASNRGTYNEQFF
CDR3 DNA: TGTGCCAGTAATCGCGGGACCTACAATGAGCAGTTCTTC
clone size: .
J gene: TRBJ2-1
V gene: TRBV19
D gene: .

CDR3 protein: CASSLSSGGQETQYF
CDR3 DNA: TGTGCCAGCAGCTTGTCTAGCGGGGGCCAAGAGACCCAGTACTTC
clone size: .
J gene: TRBJ2-5
V gene: TRBV5-4
D gene: TRBD2

CDR3 protein: CASSTRPGQGSYGYTF
CDR3 DNA: TGTGCCAGCAGCACAAGACCGGGACAGGGCAGCTATGGCTACACCTTC
clone size: .
J gene: TRBJ1-2
V gene: TRBV14
D gene: TRBD1

CDR3 protein: CAISEPRNTGELFF
CDR3 DNA: TGTGCCATCAGTGAGCCTAGGAACACCGGGGAGCTGTTTTTT
clone size: .
J gene: TRBJ2-2
V gene: TRBV10-3
D gene: .

CDR3 protein: CASSLEADTANEQYF
CDR3 DNA: TGTGCCAGCAGCTTAGAGGCAGACACGGCTAACGAGCAGTACTTC
clone size: .
J gene: TRBJ2-7
V gene: TRBV7-2
D gene: .

CDR3 protein: CASSSLSNEQFF
CDR3 DNA: TGTGCCAGCAGCTCCTTGAGCAATGAGCAGTTCTTC
clone size: .
J gene: TRBJ2-1
V gene: TRBV11-3
D gene: .

CDR3 protein: CASRRDGQAGYGYTF
CDR3 DNA: TGTGCCAGCAGGAGGGATGGACAGGCGGGCTATGGCTACACCTTC
clone size: .
J gene: TRBJ1-2
V gene: TRBV2
D gene: TRBD1

CDR3 protein: CSVEGHNTGELFF
CDR3 DNA: TGCAGCGTTGAGGGACATAACACCGGGGAGCTGTTTTTT
clone size: .
J gene: TRBJ2-2
V gene: TRBV29-1
D gene: .

CDR3 protein: CASSPTGSYGYTF
CDR3 DNA: TGTGCCAGCAGTCCGACAGGGAGCTATGGCTACACCTTC
clone size: .
J gene: TRBJ1-2
V gene: TRBV27
D gene: TRBD1

CDR3 protein: CASSPRTGEGEQYF
CDR3 DNA: TGTGCCAGCTCACCACGAACAGGGGAGGGCGAGCAGTACTTC
clone size: .
J gene: TRBJ2-7
V gene: TRBV18
D gene: .

CDR3 protein: CASRHGLAVTNEQFF
CDR3 DNA: TGTGCCAGCAGACATGGACTAGCGGTGACCAATGAGCAGTTCTTC
clone size: .
J gene: TRBJ2-1
V gene: TRBV5-4
D gene: TRBD2

CDR3 protein: CASSQETQYF
CDR3 DNA: TGTGCCAGCAGCCAAGAGACCCAGTACTTC
clone size: .
J gene: TRBJ2-5
V gene: TRBV5-5
D gene: .

CDR3 protein: CASSVIGPRTEAFF
CDR3 DNA: TGTGCCAGCAGTGTGATAGGTCCCCGGACTGAAGCTTTCTTT
clone size: .
J gene: TRBJ1-1
V gene: TRBV2
D gene: .

CDR3 protein: CASSLGGPSQETQYF
CDR3 DNA: TGTGCCAGCAGCTTAGGGGGCCCATCCCAAGAGACCCAGTACTTC
clone size: .
J gene: TRBJ2-5
V gene: TRBV11-3
D gene: .

CDR3 protein: CASSPNRAFPNTEAFF
CDR3 DNA: TGTGCCAGCTCCCCAAACCGGGCCTTCCCGAACACTGAAGCTTTCTTT
clone size: .
J gene: TRBJ1-1
V gene: TRBV18
D gene: .

CDR3 protein: CASTETGNTGELFF
CDR3 DNA: TGCGCCAGCACCGAGACAGGGAACACCGGGGAGCTGTTTTTT
clone size: .
J gene: TRBJ2-2
V gene: TRBV5-1
D gene: .

CDR3 protein: CASSEVPTGTQYF
CDR3 DNA: TGTGCCAGCAGTGAGGTCCCCACAGGTACGCAGTATTTT
clone size: .
J gene: TRBJ2-3
V gene: TRBV6-4
D gene: .

CDR3 protein: CASSPTGVSYGYTF
CDR3 DNA: TGTGCCAGCAGCCCTACCGGGGTTTCCTATGGCTACACCTTC
clone size: .
J gene: TRBJ1-2
V gene: TRBV11-3
D gene: .

CDR3 protein: CASSVVSGTRADTQYF
CDR3 DNA: TGTGCCAGCAGCGTAGTATCAGGGACTAGGGCAGATACGCAGTATTTT
clone size: .
J gene: TRBJ2-3
V gene: TRBV9
D gene: TRBD2

CDR3 protein: CASSFPGSVGITDTQYF
CDR3 DNA: TGTGCCAGCAGCTTTCCCGGGTCGGTGGGAATCACAGATACGCAGTATTTT
clone size: .
J gene: TRBJ2-3
V gene: TRBV5-4
D gene: .

CDR3 protein: CASSAQAIGYGYTF
CDR3 DNA: TGTGCCAGTAGTGCCCAGGCAATTGGCTATGGCTACACCTTC
clone size: .
J gene: TRBJ1-2
V gene: TRBV19
D gene: .

CDR3 protein: CASSSTFGSFHEQYF
CDR3 DNA: TGTGCCAGCAGCTCAACGTTTGGGTCGTTCCACGAGCAGTACTTC
clone size: .
J gene: TRBJ2-7
V gene: TRBV7-9
D gene: .

CDR3 protein: CASSARDSEQPQHF
CDR3 DNA: TGCGCCAGCAGCGCGCGGGACAGTGAGCAGCCCCAGCATTTT
clone size: .
J gene: TRBJ1-5
V gene: TRBV4-1
D gene: TRBD1

CDR3 protein: CASIKSGVGSEAFF
CDR3 DNA: TGTGCCAGCATCAAAAGCGGGGTGGGGAGTGAAGCTTTCTTT
clone size: .
J gene: TRBJ1-1
V gene: TRBV7-3
D gene: .

CDR3 protein: CASSLSEGQPQHF
CDR3 DNA: TGTGCCAGCAGTTTATCGGAGGGTCAGCCCCAGCATTTT
clone size: large
J gene: TRBJ1-5
V gene: TRBV27
D gene: .

CDR3 protein: CASSSAYEQYF
CDR3 DNA: TGTGCCAGCAGCTCCGCATACGAGCAGTACTTC
clone size: .
J gene: TRBJ2-7
V gene: TRBV11-2
D gene: .

CDR3 protein: CASSLNEGAGYGYTF
CDR3 DNA: TGCGCCAGCAGCTTGAACGAGGGGGCAGGCTATGGCTACACCTTC
clone size: .
J gene: TRBJ1-2
V gene: TRBV5-1
D gene: TRBD1

CDR3 protein: CASTPGQPYEQYF
CDR3 DNA: TGTGCCAGTACTCCGGGACAGCCGTACGAGCAGTACTTC
clone size: .
J gene: TRBJ2-7
V gene: TRBV19
D gene: TRBD1

CDR3 protein: CASSLETRRQFF
CDR3 DNA: TGTGCCAGCAGCTTAGAAACTAGACGGCAGTTCTTC
clone size: .
J gene: TRBJ2-1
V gene: TRBV7-9
D gene: .

CDR3 protein: CASSYSTGITEAFF
CDR3 DNA: TGTGCCAGCAGTTACTCGACAGGGATCACTGAAGCTTTCTTT
clone size: .
J gene: TRBJ1-1
V gene: TRBV6-5
D gene: TRBD1

CDR3 protein: CASSLARGVNQPQHF
CDR3 DNA: TGTGCCAGCAGCTTAGCGCGCGGAGTTAATCAGCCCCAGCATTTT
clone size: .
J gene: TRBJ1-5
V gene: TRBV7-8
D gene: .

CDR3 protein: CASSVEPGTVNEAFF
CDR3 DNA: TGTGCCAGCAGCGTAGAGCCCGGGACAGTGAATGAAGCTTTCTTT
clone size: few
J gene: TRBJ1-1
V gene: TRBV9
D gene: TRBD1

CDR3 protein: CASSSWGLNEKLFF
CDR3 DNA: TGTGCCAGCAGCAGCTGGGGTTTAAATGAAAAACTGTTTTTT
clone size: .
J gene: TRBJ1-4
V gene: TRBV7-9
D gene: .

CDR3 protein: CASSLGTSGEQETQYF
CDR3 DNA: TGTGCCAGCAGCTTGGGGACTAGCGGGGAACAAGAGACCCAGTACTTC
clone size: .
J gene: TRBJ2-5
V gene: TRBV5-5
D gene: TRBD2

CDR3 protein: CASAPRDTYEQYF
CDR3 DNA: TGTGCCAGCGCCCCACGGGACACCTACGAGCAGTACTTC
clone size: .
J gene: TRBJ2-7
V gene: TRBV27
D gene: .

CDR3 protein: CATSREGYGNTIYF
CDR3 DNA: TGTGCCACCAGCAGAGAGGGGTACGGAAACACCATATATTTT
clone size: .
J gene: TRBJ1-3
V gene: TRBV15
D gene: .

CDR3 protein: CASSVAWDIDEQFF
CDR3 DNA: TGTGCCAGCAGCGTAGCCTGGGACATCGATGAGCAGTTCTTC
clone size: .
J gene: TRBJ2-1
V gene: TRBV9
D gene: .

CDR3 protein: CASTGQFLTEAFF
CDR3 DNA: TGTGCCAGCACGGGACAGTTTCTCACTGAAGCTTTCTTT
clone size: .
J gene: TRBJ1-1
V gene: TRBV6-1
D gene: TRBD1